A single sample is the source of the 12 T cell receptor beta chains below, sequenced in a study of T cells after yellow fever vaccination. TCRdb re-analysed the 5' RACE reads in MiXCR, keeping a single row per CDR3 protein. This table holds under 700,000 distinct CDR3 sequences, approximately 16% found once. Sequences were derived from PBMCs, sampled about 5 days after the first yellow fever vaccination. All receptors come from a young man who received the YFV17D yellow fever vaccine.

The rearrangement joins TRBV6-2 or TRBV6-3 to TRBJ2-7; D is unclear. Germline assignment: CDR1 MNHEY and CDR2 SVGEGT. The CDR3 has 13 amino acids. V was pared by 2 bases and J by 0 bases, with 5 bases between. CDR3 sequence: CASSYGLSYEQYV. The CDR3 coding sequence is TGTGCCAGCAGTTACGGCCTCTCCTACGAGCAGTACGTC.

CDR3 protein: CASSQDPASTEAFF. For the CDR3, the DNA is TGTGCCAGCAGCCAAGATCCGGCGTCCACTGAAGCTTTCTTT. V and J are TRBV14 and TRBJ1-1; no reliable D call. Germline CDR1 reads SGHDN; CDR2 reads FVKESK. The CDR3 extends over 14 amino acids. Between the trimmed V and J ends, which lost 0 bases and 4 bases, there was a span of 9 bases.

This clonotype was recorded a few times. The chain links TRBV18 to TRBJ1-1; 7 nucleotides align to TRBD1. The CDR3 consists of 16 residues. Germline CDR1 is KGHSH and CDR2 is LQKENI. J gave up 1 base and V 3 bases, and 8 bases lay outside the gene matches. CDR3 sequence: CASSPNPGQPNTEAFF. For the CDR3, the DNA is TGTGCCAGCTCACCGAACCCGGGACAGCCGAACACTGAAGCTTTCTTT.

The V and J genes are TRBV5-1 and TRBJ2-3, with D possibly being TRBD1 (6 bases). Trimming pared 0 bases from V and 4 bases from J, leaving 9 bases between. The CDR3 length is 14 residues. From germline, CDR1 is SGHRS and CDR2 YFSETQ. The CDR3 nucleotides are TGCGCCAGCAGCTTGGCCACAGGGCCAGATACGCAGTATTTT. Encoded protein: CASSLATGPDTQYF.

This chain joins TRBV6-5 and TRBJ1-1; D call uncertain. The V and J ends lost 3 bases and 0 bases respectively, with 11 bases between them. Germline CDR1 and CDR2: MNHEY and SVGAGI. The CDR3 runs to 15 residues. In nucleotides, the CDR3 is TGTGCCAGCAGTTATGCAGCCACCCTGAACACTGAAGCTTTCTTT. Translation gives CASSYAATLNTEAFF.

Many counts were recorded for this clonotype. CDR3 nucleotide sequence: TGCGCCAGCAGCCAAGAGGCAGGGGGCTTCGCCAAAAACATTCAGTACTTC. This sequence encodes CASSQEAGGFAKNIQYF. The chain carries TRBV4-1 and TRBJ2-4; TRBD1 matches at 8 bases. The germline CDR1 and CDR2 sequences are MGHRA and YSYEKL. CDR3 size: 17 residues. Trimming took 0 bases from V and 1 from J; bases not matched to a gene: 5.

The table lists this clonotype with a few counts. This chain links TRBV12-3 or TRBV12-4 with TRBJ1-6; D may be TRBD1 (6 bases). Trimming removed 5 bases at V and 10 bases at J, with 18 bases between. This CDR3 is built from 15 residues. CDR3: CASSATGSFGSPLHF. CDR3 DNA: TGTGCCAGCAGTGCCACAGGGTCTTTCGGGTCACCCCTCCACTTT.

V and J are TRBV5-8 and TRBJ1-3; D gene ambiguous. CDR1 and CDR2 from the germline V gene are SGHTS and YDEGEE. V lost 2 bases, J lost 0 bases, and 9 bases lay in between. The CDR3 runs to 15 residues. CDR3 residues: CASSFGVLSGNTIYF. For the CDR3, the DNA is TGTGCCAGCAGCTTTGGGGTTCTCTCTGGAAACACCATATATTTT.

As concerns this clonotype: Just one base apart from a much larger clone, this may be a read error. The rearrangement links TRBV5-1 to TRBJ2-2; weak D call: TRBD1 (7 bases). The CDR3 totals 14 residues. Germline V gene data show CDR1 as SGHRS and CDR2 as YFSETQ. The DNA of the CDR3 is TGCGCCAGCAGGCCGACAGGGAACACCGGGGGGCTGTTTTTT. Its translation is CASRPTGNTGGLFF.

CDR3 bases: TGTGCCATCAGTGATCTGGCAACGGGGGGGGCGGGAGATACGCAGTATTTT. Protein: CAISDLATGGAGDTQYF. J is TRBJ2-3 and V is TRBV10-3; 8 bases line up with TRBD2. The CDR3 consists of 17 residues. Looked up from germline, CDR1 is ENHRY and CDR2 is SYGVKD. V was pared by 3 bases and J by 5 bases, with 13 bases of the junction left unmatched.

This sequence joins TRBV19 and TRBJ2-5, with a possible D match to TRBD1 (6 bases). Germline V CDR1 and CDR2: LNHDA, SQIVND (reference sequence). With 3 bases removed from V and 3 bases from J, the gap between germline ends came to 11 bases. This CDR3 comprises 14 residues. CDR3 residues: CASSMATGEETQYF. CDR3 nucleotide sequence: TGTGCCAGTAGTATGGCGACAGGAGAAGAGACCCAGTACTTC.

This clonotype was observed a few times. The J gene is TRBJ1-4, the V gene TRBV7-6; D is perhaps TRBD1 (6 bases). CDR1 is SGHVS and CDR2 is FNYEAQ in the germline V gene. V dropped 0 bases and J dropped 8 bases, with 7 bases sitting between them. The CDR3 extends over 13 amino acids. DNA of the CDR3: TGTGCCAGCAGCTTAGCACAGGGAGAAAAACTGTTTTTT. Translated: CASSLAQGEKLFF.